This T cell receptor beta chain was sequenced during a study of blood T cells in healthy people across ages. Broader study findings: Roughly linearly, TCR beta diversity per million T cells fell as age increased.

About this clonotype: The antigen remains unidentified.

Then a second PCR, running about 6 to 11 cycles, was carried out with a sample-barcoded 5' primer and a J-beta primer mix. Every single cDNA molecule received a tag from a template-switch adaptor with 12 random nucleotides. TCRdb analysed the 5' RACE reads with MiXCR anew, one entry per CDR3 protein. The top ten hold approximately 23% of the sample, which has around 600,000 distinct CDR3 sequences, around half seen once. The individuals who served as donors were healthy Caucasians living in Russia, aged roughly 6 to 100. The ends lost 4 bases at V and 5 bases at J; junction bases unmatched: 10. The CDR3 loop spans 17 amino acids. Germline V gene sequence: CDR1 LGHDT, CDR2 YNNKEL (reference sequence).

The V gene is TRBV3-1, the J gene TRBJ2-3; 12 bases align to TRBD1. The receptor's source is an older man in good health. Sequencing input: blood. The CDR3 loop reads CASSLPGQGARGDTQYF. As DNA, the CDR3 is TGTGCCAGCAGCCTTCCGGGACAGGGGGCCCGAGGAGATACGCAGTATTTT.